This entry lists 9 T cell receptor beta chains sequenced from one sample in a study of cytomegalovirus exposure and HLA in healthy donors. Both 60 Vbeta primers and 13 Jbeta primers went into the PCR. Data came from immunoSEQ multiplex PCR; TCRdb stores just in-frame clones and leaves some out. The repertoire has under 200,000 clones, less than 80% of them found once; the top ten carry approximately 0.73%. Sequencing used PBMCs. All receptors come from a woman aged 35 to 49 in good health and CMV-seronegative.

The genes are TRBV19 and TRBJ1-2, with 7 positions matching TRBD1. This CDR3 comprises 13 residues. CDR1 LNHDA and CDR2 SQIVND come from the germline V gene (reference sequence). J lost 10 bases, V lost 3 bases, and 8 bases had no gene match. The CDR3 is CASSILRDRDYTF. CDR3 nucleotide sequence: TGTGCCAGTAGTATCCTAAGGGACAGAGACTACACCTTC.

The chain has TRBV29-1 and TRBJ1-1, with a weak D call TRBD1 (5 bases). The CDR3 contains 13 residues. V gave up 0 bases and J gave up 1 base, with 6 bases separating them. Germline CDR1 SQVTM, CDR2 ANQGSEA. Here the CDR3 DNA reads TGCAGCGTTGAAGAAAGGGGGAACACTGAAGCTTTCTTT. Translation: CSVEERGNTEAFF.

The chain recombines TRBV7-2 with TRBJ2-3, with TRBD1 identical over 10 bases. Germline V gene data show CDR1 as SGHTA and CDR2 as FQGNSA. V lost 4 bases to trimming and J lost 9 bases; unmatched junction nucleotides: 13. The CDR3 has 16 amino acids. For the CDR3, the DNA is TGTGCCAGCAGCTCTGGACAGGGGGGGGCTGGCGACACGCAGTATTTT. It yields the protein CASSSGQGGAGDTQYF.

This clone was detected once. This chain links TRBV11-2 with TRBJ1-6; no clear D gene. The CDR3 loop spans 14 amino acids. Germline CDR1 and CDR2: SGHAT and FQNNGV. The V gene lost 4 bases and the J gene lost 6 bases, with 10 bases spanning the gap. CDR3 DNA sequence: TGTGCCAGCAGCTCGCGGGTTGGTAATTCACCCCTCCACTTT. Protein: CASSSRVGNSPLHF.

In nucleotides, the CDR3 is TGTGCCAGCAGCCAGGCCGCAGGGAACTATGGCTACACCTTC. Its translation: CASSQAAGNYGYTF. The chain uses TRBV9 and TRBJ1-2, with a possible D match to TRBD1 (5 bases). The CDR3 runs to 14 residues. In germline, CDR1 is SGDLS, CDR2 YYNGEE. V shed 4 bases and J shed 2 bases, with 12 bases lying between them.

The rearrangement links TRBV9 to TRBJ2-1; D gene ambiguous. The ends were cut back, 0 bases at V and 8 bases at J, with 12 bases in the middle. The CDR3 is 14 amino acids. Germline V CDR1 and CDR2: SGDLS, YYNGEE. DNA of the CDR3: TGTGCCAGCAGCGTAGGGCACCCCCAGGATGAGCAGTTCTTC. Its translation is CASSVGHPQDEQFF.

Only a few counts were recorded for this clone. This chain uses TRBV5-1 with TRBJ1-1; maybe TRBD1 (6 bases). CDR3 length equals 14 residues. In germline, CDR1 is SGHRS, CDR2 YFSETQ. V lost 7 bases, J lost 3 bases, and 16 bases lay in between. The CDR3 is CASRPQGKDTEAFF. CDR3 sequence (DNA): TGCGCCAGCCGACCCCAGGGGAAGGACACTGAAGCTTTCTTT.

This clone was recorded a few times. The gene calls are TRBV5-6 and TRBJ2-7; 7 bases match TRBD2. This CDR3 comprises 18 residues. J was trimmed by 0 bases and V by 5 bases; bases with no gene match: 17. CDR1 is SGHDT and CDR2 is YYEEEE in the germline V gene. CDR3 in DNA: TGTGCCAGCAGTTGGGGGGGTAGCAGCAAGCTTTACTCCTACGAGCAGTACTTC. It translates to CASSWGGSSKLYSYEQYF.

The chain couples TRBV10-2 to TRBJ1-5; 10 nucleotides line up with TRBD1. This CDR3 spans 12 amino acids. The junction had 0 bases not matched to a gene; V was cut back by 6 bases and J by 7 bases. CDR1 is WSHSY, CDR2 SAAADI, per germline. CDR3 coding DNA: TGCGCCAGCAGGGACAGGGGGCAGCCCCAGCATTTT. Protein product: CASRDRGQPQHF.